The 9 T cell receptor beta chains given below trace back to one sample, sequenced in a study of neoadjuvant nivolumab and ipilimumab in lung cancer. Clones were sequenced by immunoSEQ multiplex PCR, and TCRdb holds only the in-frame ones, with some missing. In the table there are approximately 9,300 clones, 70% to 80% of which are singletons. Specimen: tumor tissue, collected after neoadjuvant nivolumab, alone or with ipilimumab, at or shortly before surgery. Receptors were obtained from an adult with non-small cell lung cancer. Some clones in this sample may be carry-over from other donors' samples.

About this clone itself: The junction departs from the called germline gene at one end, perhaps through a read error. The CDR3 sequence is CASSLGVGTPSF. The CDR3 DNA reads as TGTGCCAGCAGCTTAGGAGTAGGGACACCTTCCTTC. The J gene is TRBJ2-7, the V gene TRBV11-2; maybe TRBD1 (6 bases). The CDR3 loop spans 12 amino acids. From germline, CDR1 is SGHAT and CDR2 FQNNGV.

This chain connects TRBV7-8 to TRBJ2-5; 8 bases map to TRBD2. The CDR3 spans 15 residues. Per the germline V gene, CDR1 is SGHVS and CDR2 is FQNEAQ. V lost 2 bases and J lost 4; bases outside the gene matches: 6. This chain's CDR3 is CASSLSWAGGETQYF. The CDR3 region has the DNA TGTGCCAGCAGCTTATCATGGGCGGGGGGAGAGACCCAGTACTTC.

V is TRBV5-5 and J is TRBJ2-7; D uncertain. The CDR3 runs to 13 residues. V was clipped by 3 bases and J by 0 bases, with 7 bases between them. Per germline, CDR1 SGHKS and CDR2 YYEKEE (reference sequence). CDR3 in amino acids: CASSSQSSYEQYF. CDR3 nucleotides: TGTGCCAGCAGCTCCCAAAGCTCCTACGAGCAGTACTTC.

The chain uses TRBV7-9 and TRBJ1-4; 11 nucleotides match TRBD1. The CDR3 is made up of 15 amino acids. Trimming cost V 2 bases and J 7 bases; bases outside gene matches: 3. The germline CDR1 and CDR2 sequences are SEHNR and FQNEAQ (reference sequence). The CDR3 DNA reads TGTGCCAGCAGCTTAAGGACAGGGGGCCTTGAAAAACTGTTTTTT. As protein: CASSLRTGGLEKLFF.

The J gene is TRBJ2-7, the V gene TRBV4-1; weak D call: TRBD1 (6 bases). The germline CDR1 and CDR2 sequences are MGHRA and YSYEKL. V lost 6 bases, J lost 2 bases, and 17 bases lay in between. This CDR3 has 15 residues. The chain's CDR3 is CASSPWGLLAYEQYF. The CDR3 DNA sequence: TGCGCCAGCAGTCCTTGGGGGCTGCTCGCCTACGAGCAGTACTTC.

The rearrangement links TRBV27 to TRBJ2-7, with 8 bases identical to TRBD1. The CDR3 runs to 16 residues. V was clipped by 4 bases and J by 4 bases; unmatched bases: 12. CDR1 is MNHEY, CDR2 SMNVEV, per germline (reference sequence). In DNA form, the CDR3 reads TGTGCCAGCAGTTGCGACGACCGGGACAGGACATACGAGCAGTACTTC. Protein product: CASSCDDRDRTYEQYF.

V gene TRBV25-1 combines with J gene TRBJ2-7, with TRBD1 as a possible D gene (6 bases). Germline CDR1 is MGHDK and CDR2 is SYGVNS. This CDR3 has 14 amino acids. The V end was cut by 3 bases, the J end by 4 bases, with 13 bases between. CDR3 sequence: CASSDRYRVYEQYF. Here the CDR3 DNA reads TGTGCCAGCAGTGACCGATACAGGGTTTACGAGCAGTACTTC.

The rearrangement links TRBV29-1 to TRBJ2-5; TRBD1 aligns across 10 bases. V trimming: 3 bases; J trimming: 2 bases; junction bases outside the gene matches: 3. The CDR3 sequence is 14 residues long. The germline CDR1 and CDR2 sequences are SQVTM and ANQGSEA. CDR3 residues: CSVEGQGTQETQYF. In nucleotides, the CDR3 is TGCAGCGTTGAGGGACAGGGGACTCAAGAGACCCAGTACTTC.

This chain links TRBV6-5 with TRBJ1-6; no reliable D call. The CDR3 totals 14 residues. Germline V gene sequence: CDR1 MNHEY, CDR2 SVGAGI. The V end was cut by 6 bases, the J end by 0 bases, with 6 bases between. The CDR3 DNA reads as TGTGCCAGCAGGGCATTCTCCTATAATTCACCCCTCCACTTT. This gives the protein CASRAFSYNSPLHF.